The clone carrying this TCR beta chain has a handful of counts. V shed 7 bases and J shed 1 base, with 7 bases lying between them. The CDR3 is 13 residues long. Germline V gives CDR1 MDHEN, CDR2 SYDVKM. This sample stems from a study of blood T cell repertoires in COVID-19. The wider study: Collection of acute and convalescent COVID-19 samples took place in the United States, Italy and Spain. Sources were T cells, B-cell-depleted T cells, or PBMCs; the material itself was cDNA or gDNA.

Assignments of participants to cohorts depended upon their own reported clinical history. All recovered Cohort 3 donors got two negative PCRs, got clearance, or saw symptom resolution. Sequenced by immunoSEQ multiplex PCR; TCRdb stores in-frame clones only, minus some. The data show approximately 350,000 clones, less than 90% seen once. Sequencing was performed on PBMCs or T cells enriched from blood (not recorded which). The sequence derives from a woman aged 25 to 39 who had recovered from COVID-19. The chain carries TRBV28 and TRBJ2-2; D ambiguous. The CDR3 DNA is TGTGCCAGCATGCGTCAGAACACCGGGGAGCTGTTTTTT. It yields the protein CASMRQNTGELFF.